The 29 T cell receptor beta chains below all came from one sample that was sequenced in a study of post-analysis software for immune sequencing data. Findings and caveats of the study: Controls showed lower frequencies than patients for several TRBV segments, and TRBV5-6, TRBV5-1 and TRBV20-1 were among these.

Which antigens these TCRs recognize remains unknown. Unique molecular identifiers were carried by the TCR beta cDNA libraries. Each CDR3 protein gets one entry after TCRdb re-called the PCR reads with MiXCR. This table holds roughly 400,000 distinct CDR3 sequences, over 30% found once. Sequencing was carried out using blood. The source is a girl aged 2-9 years with multiple sclerosis.

The V gene is TRBV4-1, the J gene TRBJ2-1, with 9 bases fitting TRBD1. Germline V gene sequence: CDR1 MGHRA, CDR2 YSYEKL. V dropped 0 bases and J dropped 4; count of bases not matched to a gene: 7. The CDR3 has 17 residues. CDR3 residues: CASSQEAGTGYYNEQFF. CDR3 nucleotide sequence: TGCGCCAGCAGCCAAGAGGCCGGGACAGGGTATTACAATGAGCAGTTCTTC.

This clonotype turned up a few times. V is TRBV27 and J is TRBJ1-2; D might be TRBD1 (5 bases). This CDR3 is built from 17 residues. CDR1 is MNHEY and CDR2 is SMNVEV in the germline V gene (reference sequence). V shed 4 bases and J shed 7 bases, with 25 bases lying between them. This CDR3 reads CASSSPPQGGAGGGYTF. The CDR3 DNA is TGTGCCAGCAGTTCCCCCCCGCAGGGTGGGGCAGGAGGTGGCTACACCTTC.

The chain has TRBV5-1 and TRBJ2-1, with 8 bases identical to TRBD1. The CDR3 contains 14 residues. V lost 5 bases, J lost 5 bases, and 6 bases stayed unmatched. Germline assignment: CDR1 SGHRS and CDR2 YFSETQ. The CDR3 reads CASSSGGIHNEQFF. CDR3 DNA: TGCGCCAGCAGTTCAGGGGGCATCCACAATGAGCAGTTCTTC.

This clonotype was seen only a few times. This sequence joins TRBV7-2 and TRBJ2-3; perhaps D is TRBD1 or TRBD2 (6 bases each). Germline CDR1 and CDR2: SGHTA and FQGNSA. Trimming left V 1 base short and J 6 bases short, with 14 bases between. The CDR3 extends over 15 amino acids. The CDR3 sequence is CASSLGPAGGDTQYF. CDR3 coding DNA: TGTGCCAGCAGCTTAGGCCCCGCCGGGGGCGATACGCAGTATTTT.

CDR3 bases: TGTGCCAGCAGTTACCACACTAGCGGGAGTGACATTCAGTACTTC. Translating gives CASSYHTSGSDIQYF. This sequence joins TRBV6-2 or TRBV6-3 and TRBJ2-4; the match to TRBD2 covers 11 bases. The germline V gene has CDR1 MNHEY and CDR2 SVGEGT. With 2 bases clipped from V and 8 bases from J, the junction kept 5 bases outside the gene matches. This CDR3 spans 15 amino acids.

This chain uses TRBV12-3 or TRBV12-4 with TRBJ2-3, with D unclear. The CDR3 contains 13 residues. Trimming took 4 bases from V and 4 from J, leaving 9 bases between them. This chain's CDR3 is CASSSLGPDTQYF. The CDR3 DNA is TGTGCCAGCAGTTCTTTGGGCCCAGATACGCAGTATTTT.

In this sample, this clonotype turned up once. This chain joins TRBV7-2 and TRBJ2-1, with TRBD2 identical over 12 bases. The CDR3 loop spans 16 amino acids. V lost 5 bases and J lost 9; bases outside the gene matches: 11. Germline V gives CDR1 SGHTA, CDR2 FQGNSA. The CDR3 coding sequence is TGTGCCAGCAGCCTAACGAGACTAGCGGGAGCGTTTGAGCAGTTCTTC. Protein: CASSLTRLAGAFEQFF.

The rearrangement joins TRBV12-3 or TRBV12-4 to TRBJ2-3; 10 bases align to TRBD2. The V and J ends lost 6 bases and 4 bases, in that order; junction bases with no gene match: 7. The CDR3 is 15 amino acids. CDR3 in DNA: TGTGCCAGCAGGGAGCGGGAGGGGAGCGCAGATACGCAGTATTTT. Translation gives CASREREGSADTQYF.

The chain employs TRBV5-8 and TRBJ1-1, with D perhaps matching TRBD1 (5 bases). Looked up from germline, CDR1 is SGHTS and CDR2 is YDEGEE. The CDR3 extends over 14 amino acids. Deletions cut 4 bases from V and 0 bases from J, with 10 bases between. CDR3 residues: CASSIQAMNTEAFF. DNA of the CDR3: TGTGCCAGCAGCATACAGGCGATGAACACTGAAGCTTTCTTT.

This clonotype has just a few counts. V is TRBV11-2 and J is TRBJ1-1; D is perhaps TRBD1 (5 bases). V was pared by 5 bases and J by 8 bases, with 18 bases between. The germline CDR1 and CDR2 sequences are SGHAT and FQNNGV. This CDR3 is built from 14 residues. The CDR3 reads CASSPTGGEWEAFF. The CDR3 DNA follows: TGTGCCAGCAGCCCAACCGGGGGAGAGTGGGAAGCTTTCTTT.

This clonotype was detected only once. The rearrangement links TRBV6-5 to TRBJ1-2; D is unresolved. The V gene's germline CDR1 is MNHEY and CDR2 SVGAGI. CDR3 length: 11 amino acids. Trimming pared 8 bases from V and 8 bases from J, leaving 12 bases between. CDR3 residues: CASRRLGGYTF. CDR3 sequence (DNA): TGTGCCAGCCGGCGGTTGGGAGGCTACACCTTC.

The chain combines TRBV10-3 with TRBJ2-7; D not certain. The CDR3 has 13 residues. Germline CDR1 is ENHRY and CDR2 is SYGVKD. The V gene lost 6 bases and the J gene lost 2 bases, with 11 bases spanning the gap. The CDR3 DNA reads TGTGCCATCAGGTCGCCCGCTACCTACGAGCAGTACTTC. Translation: CAIRSPATYEQYF.

This clonotype was detected only a few times. The chain carries TRBV10-3 and TRBJ2-7; perhaps TRBD1 as D (5 bases). V was shortened by 0 bases and J by 4 bases, with 16 bases between the two germline ends. The CDR3 is made up of 16 amino acids. Germline V lookup: CDR1 ENHRY, CDR2 SYGVKD. CDR3 region: CAISESKLPAGYEQYF. As DNA, the CDR3 is TGTGCCATCAGTGAGTCGAAGCTACCGGCAGGGTACGAGCAGTACTTC.

The J gene is TRBJ2-2, the V gene TRBV10-3; possible D gene TRBD1, 6 bases. Germline CDR1 ENHRY, CDR2 SYGVKD. The CDR3 contains 15 residues. V was pared by 3 bases and J by 7 bases, with 15 bases between. This CDR3 is CAISDPPRGNGELFF. The CDR3 DNA sequence: TGTGCCATCAGTGATCCTCCCAGGGGAAACGGGGAGCTGTTTTTT.

This sequence joins TRBV10-3 and TRBJ1-2; no reliable D call. V lost 1 base to trimming and J lost 6 bases, with 12 bases between them. Germline V gene sequence: CDR1 ENHRY, CDR2 SYGVKD. The CDR3 runs 14 residues. The chain's CDR3 is CAISEYDGVDGYTF. The CDR3 DNA is TGTGCCATCAGTGAGTACGACGGAGTCGATGGCTACACCTTC.

This chain joins TRBV7-2 and TRBJ1-5, with D perhaps matching TRBD1 (6 bases). With 0 bases removed from V and 4 bases from J, the gap between germline ends came to 13 bases. CDR3 size: 16 residues. Per germline, CDR1 SGHTA and CDR2 FQGNSA. CDR3 region: CASSLAPGANNQPQHF. CDR3 bases: TGTGCCAGCAGCTTAGCGCCAGGGGCTAATAATCAGCCCCAGCATTTT. Filled out from reference TRBV7-2 and TRBJ1-5, the complete variable domain reads GAGVSQSPSNKVTEKGKDVELRCDPISGHTALYWYRQSLGQGLEFLIYFQGNSAPDKSGLPSDRFSAERTGGSVSTLTIQRTQQEDSAVYLCASSLAPGANNQPQHFGDGTRLSIL.

The rearrangement joins TRBV5-1 to TRBJ2-7; D is ambiguous. CDR1 and CDR2 from the germline V gene are SGHRS and YFSETQ. The germline V and J ends were trimmed by 4 bases and 5 bases, with 10 bases remaining between them. This CDR3 is 12 amino acids long. CDR3 coding DNA: TGCGCCAGCAGCGTCGGGTCTCACGAGCAGTACTTC. Its protein product is CASSVGSHEQYF.

V gene TRBV5-6 combines with J gene TRBJ1-5, with 7 bases that match TRBD1. The CDR3 totals 17 residues. Germline V lookup: CDR1 SGHDT, CDR2 YYEEEE. Trimming cost V 4 bases and J 0 bases; bases outside gene matches: 10. This CDR3 reads CASSRGRGQYSNQPQHF. For the CDR3, the DNA is TGTGCCAGCAGCCGAGGTAGGGGACAGTATAGCAATCAGCCCCAGCATTTT.

The J gene is TRBJ1-1, the V gene TRBV12-5, with D possibly matching TRBD1 (6 bases). Germline V gene lookup returns CDR1 LGHNT and CDR2 FRNRAP. CDR3 length: 16 amino acids. V was trimmed by 2 bases and J by 3 bases, leaving 16 bases between them. The CDR3, as DNA: TGTGCTAGTGGTTTGCCGGGACGCTCAGGGGACACTGAAGCTTTCTTT. This encodes CASGLPGRSGDTEAFF. Looking up the rest from reference TRBV12-5 and TRBJ1-1 gives the full variable domain: DARVTQTPRHKVTEMGQEVTMRCQPILGHNTVFWYRQTMMQGLELLAYFRNRAPLDDSGMPKDRFSAEMPDATLATLKIQPSEPRDSAVYFCASGLPGRSGDTEAFFGQGTRLTVV.

This rearrangement joins TRBV29-1 to TRBJ2-7, with 12 bases lining up with TRBD2. Germline-derived CDR1 and CDR2 are SQVTM and ANQGSEA. V was pared by 7 bases and J by 12 bases, with 10 bases of the junction left unmatched. This CDR3 is built from 12 residues. The CDR3 DNA follows: TGCAGCGCCGGGGGACTAGCGGGCGTTCGGTACTTC. Translating it yields CSAGGLAGVRYF.

V usage is TRBV21-1 and J usage is TRBJ1-2. TRBV21-1 is classified as a pseudogene. The CDR3 spans 10 residues. The CDR3 region is CASRGGGYTF. The CDR3 DNA follows: TGTGCCAGCAGGGGTGGCGGCTACACCTTC.

This chain connects TRBV7-8 to TRBJ2-5, with D perhaps TRBD1 (5 bases). This CDR3 is built from 14 residues. Germline CDR1 SGHVS, CDR2 FQNEAQ. The germline V and J ends were trimmed by 4 bases and 2 bases, with 11 bases remaining between them. The CDR3 sequence is CASSYRQFQETQYF. The CDR3 DNA reads TGTGCCAGCAGCTACCGACAGTTTCAAGAGACCCAGTACTTC.

The chain couples TRBV4-1 to TRBJ2-2; TRBD2 agrees at 7 bases. CDR3 length: 16 amino acids. With 4 bases clipped from V and 4 bases from J, the junction kept 9 bases outside the gene matches. Looked up from germline, CDR1 is MGHRA and CDR2 is YSYEKL. In DNA, the CDR3 is TGCGCCAGCAGCCGGATTAGCGGGTTGGGCACCGGGGAGCTGTTTTTT. This sequence encodes CASSRISGLGTGELFF.

This clonotype was counted a single time. This chain uses TRBV15 with TRBJ1-5; D is unclear. V lost 1 base, J lost 7 bases, and 14 bases lay in between. The CDR3 extends over 15 amino acids. Germline V gives CDR1 LNHNV, CDR2 YYDKDF (reference sequence). The CDR3 reads CATSRVPLDYQPQHF. CDR3 DNA sequence: TGTGCCACCAGCAGAGTACCCCTGGACTACCAGCCCCAGCATTTT.

Points on this clonotype: The germline gene is not matched at one end of the junction; a read error may be the cause. V and J are TRBV15 and TRBJ2-3; 7 bases match TRBD1. Germline CDR1 is LNHNV and CDR2 is YYDKDF (reference sequence). There are 17 residues in the CDR3. As DNA, the CDR3 is TGTGCCACCAGCGGAGACACCGACAGGGAACGCACAGATACGCAGTATTTT. Translation gives CATSGDTDRERTDTQYF.

This clonotype was seen a handful of times. The gene calls are TRBV12-5 and TRBJ1-2; D unresolved. The CDR3 contains 16 residues. Germline CDR1 and CDR2: LGHNT and FRNRAP. V shed 6 bases and J shed 4 bases, with 21 bases lying between them. The CDR3 bases are TGTGCTAGTGGCCCCCGGCAGGATCCTATATCCTATGGCTACACCTTC. Translating gives CASGPRQDPISYGYTF. The full variable domain, in which reference TRBV12-5 and TRBJ1-2 provide the parts outside the CDR3, is DARVTQTPRHKVTEMGQEVTMRCQPILGHNTVFWYRQTMMQGLELLAYFRNRAPLDDSGMPKDRFSAEMPDATLATLKIQPSEPRDSAVYFCASGPRQDPISYGYTFGSGTRLTVV.

This chain links TRBV28 with TRBJ1-6; TRBD1 agrees at 7 bases. V shed 3 bases, J shed 8 bases, and the junction held 10 bases outside the gene matches. Germline CDR1 reads MDHEN; CDR2 reads SYDVKM. This CDR3 spans 16 amino acids. The DNA of the CDR3 is TGTGCCAGCAGTTTTGCCAGACAGGGTCACGATTCACCCCTCCACTTT. Its translation: CASSFARQGHDSPLHF.

The J gene is TRBJ1-1, the V gene TRBV6-5, with a tentative D call TRBD1 (6 bases). Deletions cut 2 bases from V and 5 bases from J, with 24 bases between. Germline CDR1 reads MNHEY; CDR2 reads SVGAGI. The length of the CDR3 is 18 residues. The CDR3 DNA reads as TGTGCCAGCAGTTACCTTCAAGGGACACGGATAAAGGGTACTGAAGCTTTCTTT. Amino acids: CASSYLQGTRIKGTEAFF.

This clonotype was seen more than once but under ten times. V and J are TRBV7-2 and TRBJ2-7; 15 bases line up with TRBD2. Germline CDR1 reads SGHTA; CDR2 reads FQGNSA. CDR3 size: 17 residues. The V gene end was trimmed by 0 bases and the J gene end by 4 bases; junction bases not matched to a gene: 4. The CDR3 nucleotides are TGTGCCAGCAGCTTAGCAGGGACTAGCGGGAGGAGGTACGAGCAGTACTTC. Amino acid sequence: CASSLAGTSGRRYEQYF.